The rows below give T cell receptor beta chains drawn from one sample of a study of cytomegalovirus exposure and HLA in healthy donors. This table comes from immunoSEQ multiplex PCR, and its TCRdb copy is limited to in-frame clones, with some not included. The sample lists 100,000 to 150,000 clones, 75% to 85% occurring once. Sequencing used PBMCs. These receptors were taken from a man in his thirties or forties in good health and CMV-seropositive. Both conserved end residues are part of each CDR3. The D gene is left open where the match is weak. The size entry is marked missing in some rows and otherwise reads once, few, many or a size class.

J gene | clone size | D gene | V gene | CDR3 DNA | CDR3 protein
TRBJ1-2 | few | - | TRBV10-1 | TGCGCCAGCAGTCCCACCAGGCAATATGGCTACACCTTC | CASSPTRQYGYTF
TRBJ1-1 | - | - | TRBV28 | TGTGCCAGCGGTTACAGTGAAGCTTTCTTT | CASGYSEAFF
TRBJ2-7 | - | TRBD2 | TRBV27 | TGTGCCAGCAGCCTAAGCGGGGCGGCTAGCGGGGGGGGCGAGCAGTACTTC | CASSLSGAASGGGEQYF
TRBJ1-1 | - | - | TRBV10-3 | TGTGCCATCAGTGAAAAGCAGGGCTTCACTGAAGCTTTCTTT | CAISEKQGFTEAFF
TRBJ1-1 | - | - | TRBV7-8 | TGTGCCAGCAGCTTAAGTGGAGGGAGCACTGAAGCTTTCTTT | CASSLSGGSTEAFF
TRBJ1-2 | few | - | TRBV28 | TGTGCCAGCAGCTACGGACAGTCTTATGGCTACACCTTC | CASSYGQSYGYTF
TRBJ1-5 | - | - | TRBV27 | TGTGCCAGCAGAACCGGGAAGAGCAATCAGCCCCAGCATTTT | CASRTGKSNQPQHF
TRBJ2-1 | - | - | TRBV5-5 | TGTGCCAGCAGTACGACTGTCCGGAAAGTCGGTGAGCAGTTCTTC | CASSTTVRKVGEQFF
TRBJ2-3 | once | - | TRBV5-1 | TGCGCCAGCACCCAGCAACCCGGGATAGTTGCAGGAGCAGATACGCAGTATTTT | CASTQQPGIVAGADTQYF
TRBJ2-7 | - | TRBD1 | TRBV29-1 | TGCAGCGTGGGGGGACAGGGGGACGAGCAGTACTTC | CSVGGQGDEQYF
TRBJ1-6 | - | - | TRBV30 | TGTGCCTGGAGTGAGCGGAATTCACCCCTCCACTTT | CAWSERNSPLHF
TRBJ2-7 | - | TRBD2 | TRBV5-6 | TGTGCCAGCAGCTTTGGACTAGCGGGGGGGTACGAGCAGTACTTC | CASSFGLAGGYEQYF
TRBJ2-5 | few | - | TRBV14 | TGTGCCAGCAGCCAAGAGGAGGGACGGACCCAGTACTTC | CASSQEEGRTQYF
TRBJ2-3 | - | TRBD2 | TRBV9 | TGTGCCAGCACTGGCGGGGGTAGCACAGATACGCAGTATTTT | CASTGGGSTDTQYF
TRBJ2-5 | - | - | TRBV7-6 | TGTGCCAGCAGCGGGGGGGCCAAAGAGACCCAGTACTTC | CASSGGAKETQYF
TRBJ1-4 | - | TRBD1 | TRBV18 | TGTGCCAGCTCACGGGACAGATCTAATGAAAAACTGTTTTTT | CASSRDRSNEKLFF
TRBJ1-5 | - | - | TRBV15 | TGTGCCACCAGCAGAGGCCAGGGAACTTATAGCAATCAGCCCCAGCATTTT | CATSRGQGTYSNQPQHF
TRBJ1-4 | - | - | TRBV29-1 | TGCAGCGTTGGGAGGGGAGGTAATGAAAAACTGTTTTTT | CSVGRGGNEKLFF
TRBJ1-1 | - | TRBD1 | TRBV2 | TGTGCCAGGGACAGGGGTACTGAAGCTTTCTTT | CARDRGTEAFF
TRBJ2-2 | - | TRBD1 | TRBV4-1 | TGCGCCAGCAGCCAAGAAACCCTCCTCCGGGGACAGGGGGCGATCGGGGAGCTGTTTTTT | CASSQETLLRGQGAIGELFF
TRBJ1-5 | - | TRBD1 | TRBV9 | TGTGCCAGCAGCGGACAGGGGTTGAGCAATCAGCCCCAGCATTTT | CASSGQGLSNQPQHF
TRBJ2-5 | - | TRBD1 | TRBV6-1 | TGTGCCAGCAGGATGACAGGGGAAGAGACCCAGTACTTC | CASRMTGEETQYF
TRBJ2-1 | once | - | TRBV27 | TGTGCCAGCAGTTTAAGTTCGGACAATGAGCAGTTCTTC | CASSLSSDNEQFF
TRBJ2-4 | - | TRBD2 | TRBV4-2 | TGTGCCAGCAGCCTGTCCGTAACTAGCGGAGAAATAGCCAAAAACATTCAGTACTTC | CASSLSVTSGEIAKNIQYF
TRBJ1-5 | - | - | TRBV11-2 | TGTGCCAGCAGCTTAGGTTTGACAGGACACAATCAGCCCCAGCATTTT | CASSLGLTGHNQPQHF
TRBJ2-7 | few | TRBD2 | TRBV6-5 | TGTGCCAGCTCAACTAGCGGGGACTCCTACGAGCAGTACTTC | CASSTSGDSYEQYF
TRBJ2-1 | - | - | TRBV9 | TGTGCCAGCAGCCCAGGGGCGGGCGCCCACAATGAGCAGTTCTTC | CASSPGAGAHNEQFF
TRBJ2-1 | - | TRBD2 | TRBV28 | TGTGCCAGCAGTTTACTAGCGGGGGGCAACAATGAGCAGTTCTTC | CASSLLAGGNNEQFF
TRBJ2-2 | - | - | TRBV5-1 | TGCGCCAGCAGCTTGGAACAGGGCACCGGGGAGCTGTTTTTT | CASSLEQGTGELFF
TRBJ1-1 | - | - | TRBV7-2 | TGTGCCAGCTTCATGGGGGGATTCACTGAAGCTTTCTTT | CASFMGGFTEAFF
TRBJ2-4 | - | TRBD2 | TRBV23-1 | TGCGCCAGATGGACGAGCGGGGGTTACATTCAGTACTTC | CARWTSGGYIQYF
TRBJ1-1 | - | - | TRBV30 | TGTGCCTGGAAGGACAGCCCGAACACTGAAGCTTTCTTT | CAWKDSPNTEAFF
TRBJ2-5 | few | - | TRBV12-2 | TGTGCAAGTCGCTTTGGAGGAGAGACCCAGTACTTC | CASRFGGETQYF
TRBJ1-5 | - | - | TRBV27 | TGTGCCAGCAGTTTAACAGGGTACAATCAGCCCCAGCATTTT | CASSLTGYNQPQHF
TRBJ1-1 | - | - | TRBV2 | TGTGCCAGCAGAGAGGACAGGAACACTGAAGCTTTCTTT | CASREDRNTEAFF
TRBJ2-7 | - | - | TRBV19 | TGTGCCAGTAGTCGACAGACAGGAAGCTCCTACGAGCAGTACTTC | CASSRQTGSSYEQYF
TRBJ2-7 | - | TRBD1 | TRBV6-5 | TGTGCCAGCAGTTACGGGACAGACTACGAGCAGTACTTC | CASSYGTDYEQYF
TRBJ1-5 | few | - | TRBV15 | TGTGCCACCAGCAGGGACACCACTTTAGCTAATCAGCCCCAGCATTTT | CATSRDTTLANQPQHF
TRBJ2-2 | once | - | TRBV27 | TGTGCCAGCAGGCAGGGAAACACCGGGGAGCTGTTTTTT | CASRQGNTGELFF
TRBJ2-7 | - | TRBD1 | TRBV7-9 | TGTGCCAGCAGCCCCTGGGACAGGGGCTACGAGCAGTACTTC | CASSPWDRGYEQYF
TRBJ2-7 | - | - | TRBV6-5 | TGTGCCAGCAGTCCGGACTGGGAATCCTACGAGCAGTACTTC | CASSPDWESYEQYF
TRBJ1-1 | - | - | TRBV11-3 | TGTGCCAGCAGCTCCTGGGGGCAGGGGACCTCTTGGACTGAAGCTTTCTTT | CASSSWGQGTSWTEAFF
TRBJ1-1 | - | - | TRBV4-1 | TGCGCCAGCAGCCACCCCCTCCTGGCACAGACCCATGAAGCTTTCTTT | CASSHPLLAQTHEAFF
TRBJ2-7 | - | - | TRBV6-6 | TGTGCCAGCAGTTACTCAGGGGTTTACGAGCAGTACTTC | CASSYSGVYEQYF
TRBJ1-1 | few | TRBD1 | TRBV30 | TGTGCCTGGAGTTCGGACAGGGAAGCTTTCTTT | CAWSSDREAFF
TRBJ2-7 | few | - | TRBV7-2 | TGTGCCAGCAGCTTCTCGCGGGCTATTGACGAGCAGTACTTC | CASSFSRAIDEQYF
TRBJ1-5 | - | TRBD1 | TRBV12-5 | TGTGCTAGTGGCCACGACAGGGGAGGTCAGCCCCAGCATTTT | CASGHDRGGQPQHF
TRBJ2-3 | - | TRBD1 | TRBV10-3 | TGTGCCATCAAAGGGGGCTCACCAAGGCTAATCTTGTCTAGCACAGATACGCAGTATTTT | CAIKGGSPRLILSSTDTQYF
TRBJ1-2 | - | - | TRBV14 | TGTGCCAGCAGCCTCCGGAGCCGTGAACGCTCCTTCGGGGACTATGGCTACACCTTC | CASSLRSRERSFGDYGYTF
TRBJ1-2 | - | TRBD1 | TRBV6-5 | TGTGCCAGCAGTTCGAGGACAGGGTCTAACTATGGCTACACCTTC | CASSSRTGSNYGYTF
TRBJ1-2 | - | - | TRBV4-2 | TGTGCCAGCAGCCAAGATTCTTCTGGCTACACCTTC | CASSQDSSGYTF
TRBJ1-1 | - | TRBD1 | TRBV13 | TGTGCCAGCAGCCAAGGGGACAGCCGGAACACTGAAGCTTTCTTT | CASSQGDSRNTEAFF
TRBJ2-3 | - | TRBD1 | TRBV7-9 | TGTGCCAGCAGCCCACCAGGGACAGAACCCACAGATACGCAGTATTTT | CASSPPGTEPTDTQYF
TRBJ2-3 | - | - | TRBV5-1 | TGCGCCAGCAGCTTACCGGGGGGCGGAGATACGCAGTATTTT | CASSLPGGGDTQYF